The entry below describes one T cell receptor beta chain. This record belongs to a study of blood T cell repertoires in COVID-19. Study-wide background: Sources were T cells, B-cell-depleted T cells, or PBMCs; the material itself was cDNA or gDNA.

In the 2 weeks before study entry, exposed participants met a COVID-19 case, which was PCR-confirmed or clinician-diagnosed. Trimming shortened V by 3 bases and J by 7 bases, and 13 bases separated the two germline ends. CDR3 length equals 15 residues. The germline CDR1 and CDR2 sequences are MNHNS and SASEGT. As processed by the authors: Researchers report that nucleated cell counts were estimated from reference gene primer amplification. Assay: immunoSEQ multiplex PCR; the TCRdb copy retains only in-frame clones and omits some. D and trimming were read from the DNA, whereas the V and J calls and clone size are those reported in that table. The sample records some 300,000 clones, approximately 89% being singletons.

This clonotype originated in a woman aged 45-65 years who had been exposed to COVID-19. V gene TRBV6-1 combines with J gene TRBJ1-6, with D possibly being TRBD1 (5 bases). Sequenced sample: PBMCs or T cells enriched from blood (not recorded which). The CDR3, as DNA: TGTGCCAGCAGTGAGGATGTCAGGGCGAATTCACCCCTCCACTTT. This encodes CASSEDVRANSPLHF.